The text below deals with one T cell receptor beta chain. This entry belongs to a study of blood T cell repertoires in COVID-19. Here immunoSEQ multiplex PCR was the method, and the copy in TCRdb shows in-frame clones only, minus some. The top ten hold approximately 8% of the sample, which has over 85,000 clones, approximately 65% seen once. V dropped 7 bases and J dropped 7 bases, with 19 bases sitting between them. CDR3 length equals 15 residues. Germline V CDR1 and CDR2: SEHNR, FQNEAQ (reference sequence). This clonotype originated in a woman aged 55-70 years with acute or convalescent COVID-19. The sequenced sample consisted of peripheral blood. This chain links TRBV7-9 with TRBJ2-2; the D gene is possibly TRBD2 (5 bases). CDR3 amino acids: CASTPRVAAVGELFF. In DNA form, the CDR3 reads TGTGCCAGCACCCCTAGGGTAGCAGCGGTCGGGGAGCTGTTTTTT.